This TCR beta chain was sequenced during a study of blood T cells in healthy people across ages. Study information: The template switching approach captured approximately one barcoded beta molecule for every two T cells.

V gave up 0 bases and J gave up 6 bases, with 9 bases separating them. CDR3 length: 14 amino acids. The germline CDR1 and CDR2 sequences are LGHDT and YNNKEL (reference sequence). Findings and limits, study-wide: The lack of PBMC sorting stopped any conclusive naive versus antigen-experienced comparison. When set beside aged donors, long-lived donors presented more naive CD4+ cells and higher diversity.

Next came a second PCR, run for about 7 to 12 cycles, which used a sample-barcoded 5' primer along with a J-beta primer mix. Through a template-switch adaptor with 12 random nucleotides, each cDNA molecule received a tag. MiXCR, run by TCRdb on the 5' RACE reads, gives a single entry per CDR3 protein. The sample lists about 620,000 distinct CDR3 sequences, 40% to 65% occurring once. A note on this clonotype: Its antigen is still unknown.

The rearrangement links TRBV3-1 to TRBJ2-1; tentative D call: TRBD1 (6 bases). This sequence originates from a woman of 80 years or more in good health. The sequenced sample consisted of blood. DNA of the CDR3: TGTGCCAGCAGCCAAGAACAGGGTGGCAATGAGCAGTTCTTC. As protein: CASSQEQGGNEQFF.